This T cell receptor (beta chain) appears in the sequencing data of a study of blood T cell repertoires in COVID-19. Across the whole study: Italy, Spain and the United States were the sources of the convalescent and acute COVID-19 samples. The analysed material was cDNA or gDNA that came from T cells, B-cell-depleted T cells, or PBMCs.

Germline loops: CDR1 SNHLY, CDR2 FYNNEI. The CDR3 is made up of 15 amino acids. V lost 6 bases and J 1 base, leaving 16 bases between the germline ends. In the authors' workflow: Researchers report that nucleated cell counts were estimated from reference gene primer amplification. Repertoires were generated with immunoSEQ multiplex PCR, while TCRdb's copy carries only in-frame clones and drops some. V and J calls and clone size come straight from that table; D and trimming were deduced from the DNA. The table has under 200,000 clones, 86% seen once. This TCR was sampled from a man aged 18 to 30 with acute or convalescent COVID-19. The rearrangement joins TRBV2 to TRBJ2-7; D call uncertain. The sequenced sample was peripheral blood. The CDR3 DNA follows: TGTGCCAGCAGCGACCGGCAGGCGACATCCTACGAGCAGTACGTC. It specifies CASSDRQATSYEQYV.